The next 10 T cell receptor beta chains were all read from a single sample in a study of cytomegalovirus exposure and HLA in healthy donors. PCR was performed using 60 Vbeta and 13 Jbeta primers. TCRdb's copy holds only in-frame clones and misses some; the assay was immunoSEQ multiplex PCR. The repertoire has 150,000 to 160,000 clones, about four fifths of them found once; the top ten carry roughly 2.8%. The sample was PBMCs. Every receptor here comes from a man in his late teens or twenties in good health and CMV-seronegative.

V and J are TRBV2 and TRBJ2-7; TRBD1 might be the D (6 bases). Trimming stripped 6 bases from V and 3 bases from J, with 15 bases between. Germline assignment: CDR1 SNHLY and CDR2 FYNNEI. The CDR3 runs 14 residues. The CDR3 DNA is TGTGCCAGCAGGCCCGGGACAAGAGGCTACGAGCAGTACTTC. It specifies CASRPGTRGYEQYF. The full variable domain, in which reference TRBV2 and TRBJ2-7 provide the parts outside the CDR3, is EPEVTQTPSHQVTQMGQEVILRCVPISNHLYFYWYRQILGQKVEFLVSFYNNEISEKSEIFDDQFSVERPDGSNFTLKIRSTKLEDSAMYFCASRPGTRGYEQYFGPGTRLTVT.

CDR3 region: CASSSRRGTGNNNEQFF. CDR3 coding DNA: TGTGCCAGCAGTTCGAGAAGGGGGACAGGGAACAACAATGAGCAGTTCTTC. The chain uses TRBV27 and TRBJ2-1, with 9 positions matching TRBD1. The CDR3 extends over 17 amino acids. V gave up 4 bases and J gave up 5 bases; unmatched junction bases: 12. CDR1 is MNHEY and CDR2 is SMNVEV in the germline V gene (reference sequence).

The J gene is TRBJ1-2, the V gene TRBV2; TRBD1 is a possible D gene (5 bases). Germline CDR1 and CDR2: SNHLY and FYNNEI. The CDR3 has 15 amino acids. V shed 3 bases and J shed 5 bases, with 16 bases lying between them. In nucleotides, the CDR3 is TGTGCCAGCAGTGAGGTTTCGGGGGGTTGGTATGGCTACACCTTC. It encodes CASSEVSGGWYGYTF. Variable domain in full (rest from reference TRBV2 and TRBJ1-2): EPEVTQTPSHQVTQMGQEVILRCVPISNHLYFYWYRQILGQKVEFLVSFYNNEISEKSEIFDDQFSVERPDGSNFTLKIRSTKLEDSAMYFCASSEVSGGWYGYTFGSGTRLTVV.

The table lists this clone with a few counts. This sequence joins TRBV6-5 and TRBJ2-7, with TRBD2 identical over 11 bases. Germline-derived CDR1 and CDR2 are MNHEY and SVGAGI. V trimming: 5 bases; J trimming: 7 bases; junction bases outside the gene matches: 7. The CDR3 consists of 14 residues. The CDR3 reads CASSPSGGSGEQYF. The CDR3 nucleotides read TGTGCCAGCAGTCCTAGCGGGGGGTCTGGTGAGCAGTACTTC.

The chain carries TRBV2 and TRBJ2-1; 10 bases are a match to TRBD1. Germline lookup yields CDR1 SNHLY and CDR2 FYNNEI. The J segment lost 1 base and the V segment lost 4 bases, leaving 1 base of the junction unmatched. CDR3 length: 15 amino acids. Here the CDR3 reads CASSVGQGSYNEQFF. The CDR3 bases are TGTGCCAGCAGTGTGGGACAGGGGTCCTACAATGAGCAGTTCTTC. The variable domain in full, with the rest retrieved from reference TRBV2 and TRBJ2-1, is EPEVTQTPSHQVTQMGQEVILRCVPISNHLYFYWYRQILGQKVEFLVSFYNNEISEKSEIFDDQFSVERPDGSNFTLKIRSTKLEDSAMYFCASSVGQGSYNEQFFGPGTRLTVL.

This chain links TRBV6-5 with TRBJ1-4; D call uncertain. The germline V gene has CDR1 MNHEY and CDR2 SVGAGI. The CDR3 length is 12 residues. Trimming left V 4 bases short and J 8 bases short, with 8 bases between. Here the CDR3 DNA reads TGTGCCAGCAGTTCAGGTGGGGAAAAACTGTTTTTT. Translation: CASSSGGEKLFF.

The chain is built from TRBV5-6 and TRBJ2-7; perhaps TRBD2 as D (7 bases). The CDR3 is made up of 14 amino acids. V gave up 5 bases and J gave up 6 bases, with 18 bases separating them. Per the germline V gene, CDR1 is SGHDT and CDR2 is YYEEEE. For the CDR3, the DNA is TGTGCCAGCAGTTGGAGGGGGGGCAGAGGCGAGCAGTACGTC. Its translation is CASSWRGGRGEQYV.

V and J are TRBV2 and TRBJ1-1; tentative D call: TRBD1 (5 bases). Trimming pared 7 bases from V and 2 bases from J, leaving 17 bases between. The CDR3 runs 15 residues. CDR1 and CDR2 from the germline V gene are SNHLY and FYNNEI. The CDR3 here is CASKLEKGENTEAFF. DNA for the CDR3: TGTGCCAGCAAGCTGGAGAAAGGGGAAAACACTGAAGCTTTCTTT.

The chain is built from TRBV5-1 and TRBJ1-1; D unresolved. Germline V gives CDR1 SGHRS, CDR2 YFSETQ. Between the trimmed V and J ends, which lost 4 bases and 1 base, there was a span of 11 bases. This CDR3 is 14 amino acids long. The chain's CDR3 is CASSPGDKNTEAFF. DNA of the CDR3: TGCGCCAGCAGCCCGGGAGACAAGAACACTGAAGCTTTCTTT.

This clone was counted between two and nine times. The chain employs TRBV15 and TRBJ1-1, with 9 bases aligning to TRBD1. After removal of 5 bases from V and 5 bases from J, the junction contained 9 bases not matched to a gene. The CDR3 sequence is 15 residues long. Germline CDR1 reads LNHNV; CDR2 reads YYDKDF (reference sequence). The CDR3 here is CATSAPGQGRTEAFF. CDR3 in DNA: TGTGCCACCAGCGCCCCGGGACAGGGTCGTACTGAAGCTTTCTTT.